The 25 T cell receptor beta chains presented below share a single source sample, sequenced in a study of CD8 T cells in Susac syndrome. When the RNA was reverse transcribed, random hexamers were used with an input of roughly 0.45 to 1 ug. TCRdb re-called the immunoSEQ multiplex PCR reads with MiXCR, one entry per CDR3 protein. The sample lists 150,000 or so distinct CDR3 sequences, less than 95% occurring once. Source material: CD4+ T cells from PBMCs. These receptors were obtained from a human donor with multiple sclerosis.

This clonotype has just a few counts. The chain is built from TRBV2 and TRBJ1-5, with TRBD1 as a possible D gene (6 bases). Germline values: CDR1 SNHLY, CDR2 FYNNEI. The V gene lost 8 bases and the J gene lost 1 base, with 9 bases spanning the gap. This CDR3 region has 13 residues. The CDR3 spells CASRGQSNQPQHF. In DNA form, the CDR3 reads TGTGCCAGCCGTGGACAGAGCAATCAGCCCCAGCATTTT.

This chain connects TRBV2 to TRBJ2-5, with 8 bases matching TRBD1. V shed 4 bases and J 5 bases; nucleotides not matched to a gene: 3. Germline V gene lookup returns CDR1 SNHLY and CDR2 FYNNEI. The CDR3 is 13 amino acids. The CDR3 loop reads CASSARDRETQYF. The CDR3 DNA is TGTGCCAGCAGTGCCCGGGACAGGGAGACCCAGTACTTC.

This chain joins TRBV6-6 and TRBJ2-2, with D hard to call. Trimming removed 5 bases at V and 6 bases at J, with 7 bases between. The germline V gene encodes CDR1 MNHNY and CDR2 SVGAGI (reference sequence). This CDR3 region has 12 residues. The CDR3 DNA follows: TGTGCCAGCAGTCGGACCGCCGGGGAGCTGTTTTTT. Protein: CASSRTAGELFF.

This clonotype was seen just once. The CDR3 DNA is TGTGCCTGGAGTTCCGGGCCTCGCTACACCTTC. It encodes CAWSSGPRYTF. This chain joins TRBV30 and TRBJ1-2, with D unclear. Per germline, CDR1 GTSNPN and CDR2 SVGIG (reference sequence). The V end was cut by 2 bases, the J end by 9 bases, with 10 bases between. This CDR3 is 11 amino acids long.

This clonotype has just one count. The chain has TRBV29-1 and TRBJ2-7, with 8 nucleotides matching TRBD2. The CDR3 runs to 13 residues. CDR1 and CDR2 (germline): SQVTM, ANQGSEA. V lost 6 bases to trimming and J lost 3 bases; unmatched junction nucleotides: 7. The CDR3 bases are TGCAGCGTCGGGGGGGACCTCTACTACGAGCAGTACTTC. Residues: CSVGGDLYYEQYF.

The chain joins TRBV5-1 to TRBJ2-1, with D possibly being TRBD1 or TRBD2 (5 bases each). The germline V and J ends were trimmed by 2 bases and 7 bases, with 13 bases remaining between them. Germline lookup yields CDR1 SGHRS and CDR2 YFSETQ. This CDR3 is built from 14 residues. The CDR3 spells CASSFQGWGNEQFF. DNA of the CDR3: TGCGCCAGCAGCTTTCAAGGGTGGGGGAATGAGCAGTTCTTC.

This chain links TRBV11-2 with TRBJ1-1; D not resolved. V shed 5 bases and J shed 3 bases, with 7 bases lying between them. Germline V gene lookup returns CDR1 SGHAT and CDR2 FQNNGV. The CDR3 spans 12 residues. The CDR3 protein is CASSLAYTEAFF. DNA for the CDR3: TGTGCCAGCAGCCTTGCTTACACTGAAGCTTTCTTT.

CDR3 sequence (DNA): TGCAGCGTCTTTCGGCCCCTGAGTACTGAAGCTTTCTTT. This encodes CSVFRPLSTEAFF. This chain connects TRBV29-1 to TRBJ1-1; D uncertain. Germline loops: CDR1 SQVTM, CDR2 ANQGSEA. The CDR3 runs to 13 residues. The ends were cut back, 6 bases at V and 5 bases at J, with 16 bases in the middle.

CDR3 sequence reads: CASSRRGHGGYTF. In DNA form, the CDR3 reads TGTGCCAGCAGCCGTCGAGGGCACGGTGGCTACACCTTC. This chain joins TRBV27 and TRBJ1-2; D ambiguous. CDR1 and CDR2 (germline): MNHEY, SMNVEV (reference sequence). V gave up 6 bases and J gave up 7 bases, with 15 bases separating them. CDR3 length: 13 residues.

The J gene is TRBJ1-5, the V gene TRBV7-2, with D perhaps matching TRBD1 (6 bases). Germline V gene data show CDR1 as SGHTA and CDR2 as FQGNSA. CDR3 length: 13 residues. With 5 bases removed from V and 9 bases from J, the gap between germline ends came to 14 bases. CDR3 in DNA: TGTGCCAGCAGCGAACAGGGCCACCGGCCCCAGCATTTT. Translating it yields CASSEQGHRPQHF.

This clonotype was detected once. The chain joins TRBV2 to TRBJ1-1; 7 bases line up with TRBD1. Per germline, CDR1 SNHLY and CDR2 FYNNEI. This CDR3 is 14 amino acids long. Trimming at V came to 5 bases and at J to 3 bases, leaving 6 bases not matched to a gene. The CDR3 spells CASSRNRGDTEAFF. In DNA form, the CDR3 reads TGTGCCAGCAGTCGGAACAGGGGAGACACTGAAGCTTTCTTT.

The chain links TRBV25-1 to TRBJ1-2; tentative D call: TRBD1 (6 bases). CDR3 length: 13 residues. Germline V gene sequence: CDR1 MGHDK, CDR2 SYGVNS. V was clipped by 7 bases and J by 2 bases, with 11 bases between them. For the CDR3, the DNA is TGTGCCAGCAACTCGGACAGAAACTATGGCTACACCTTC. This encodes CASNSDRNYGYTF.

The gene calls are TRBV29-1 and TRBJ2-7; 7 bases are shared with TRBD2. The CDR3 is 13 residues long. V gave up 3 bases and J gave up 3 bases; unmatched junction bases: 5. Germline V CDR1 and CDR2: SQVTM, ANQGSEA. The CDR3 DNA follows: TGCAGCGTTGACAAAGGCGGGAGCTACGAGCAGTACTTC. Protein product: CSVDKGGSYEQYF.

The V and J genes are TRBV27 and TRBJ2-3; no firm D call. This CDR3 is built from 14 residues. The V gene lost 3 bases and the J gene lost 3 bases, with 10 bases spanning the gap. Germline CDR1 MNHEY, CDR2 SMNVEV (reference sequence). CDR3 sequence (DNA): TGTGCCAGCAGTTTTCGCCCAACGACAGATACGCAGTATTTT. Protein: CASSFRPTTDTQYF.

This chain joins TRBV7-2 and TRBJ2-7; 11 bases are a match to TRBD2. The ends lost 3 bases at V and 6 bases at J; junction bases unmatched: 4. Germline V gives CDR1 SGHTA, CDR2 FQGNSA. The CDR3 is 14 residues long. Here the CDR3 DNA reads TGTGCCAGCAGCTTGGCTAGCGGGAGGTTCGAGCAGTACTTC. This encodes CASSLASGRFEQYF.

V and J are TRBV2 and TRBJ2-7, with 10 positions matching TRBD2. The CDR3 extends over 15 amino acids. V was pared by 3 bases and J by 3 bases, with 5 bases of the junction left unmatched. Per the germline V gene, CDR1 is SNHLY and CDR2 is FYNNEI. The CDR3 coding sequence is TGTGCCAGCAGTGAGGCTAGCGGGAGAAACTACGAGCAGTACTTC. Its protein is CASSEASGRNYEQYF.

The genes are TRBV20-1 and TRBJ1-5; D gene uncertain. Germline lookup yields CDR1 DFQATT and CDR2 SNEGSKA (reference sequence). CDR3 length equals 12 residues. Trimming left V 4 bases short and J 6 bases short, with 10 bases between. The CDR3 DNA sequence: TGCAGTGCTACAAGGGTGGGTCAGCCCCAGCATTTT. Encoded protein: CSATRVGQPQHF.

The chain combines TRBV12-3 or TRBV12-4 with TRBJ1-1, with D possibly TRBD1 on 5 matching bases. The CDR3 length is 12 residues. V lost 6 bases to trimming and J lost 11 bases, with 16 bases between them. CDR3 sequence reads: CASSLGTSWAFF. CDR3 in DNA: TGTGCCAGCAGCCTCGGGACCTCCTGGGCTTTCTTT.

The V call is TRBV18, the J call TRBJ1-2, with no clear D. This CDR3 is 14 amino acids long. The V end was cut by 8 bases, the J end by 2 bases, with 15 bases between. CDR1 is KGHSH and CDR2 is LQKENI in the germline V gene. CDR3 DNA sequence: TGTGCCAGCACCCTTTCGGGAGGAAACTATGGCTACACCTTC. It is translated as CASTLSGGNYGYTF.

This clonotype was counted a single time. The rearrangement joins TRBV30 to TRBJ2-1; unclear D gene. CDR1 GTSNPN and CDR2 SVGIG come from the germline V gene (reference sequence). CDR3 length: 12 residues. Trimming took off 4 bases at V and 7 bases at J, with 11 bases between the two ends. The CDR3 region is CAWTKKRNEQFF. The CDR3 nucleotides are TGTGCCTGGACCAAAAAGAGAAATGAGCAGTTCTTC.

This chain joins TRBV6-2 or TRBV6-3 and TRBJ2-6, with unresolved D. With 2 bases removed from V and 0 bases from J, the gap between germline ends came to 8 bases. This CDR3 region has 16 residues. Germline CDR1 and CDR2: MNHEY and SVGEGT. CDR3 residues: CASSYGLSSGANVLTF. The CDR3 DNA follows: TGTGCCAGCAGTTACGGGCTGAGCTCTGGGGCCAACGTCCTGACTTTC.

This chain joins TRBV6-1 and TRBJ1-2; D unclear. CDR3 length equals 12 residues. Per the germline V gene, CDR1 is MNHNS and CDR2 is SASEGT. V was pared by 11 bases and J by 12 bases, with 22 bases between. The CDR3: CAAKERIGSHTF. Written as DNA, the CDR3 is TGTGCCGCCAAAGAGCGAATCGGCTCCCACACCTTC.

The V and J genes are TRBV11-2 and TRBJ1-1; 7 bases agree with TRBD1. The germline V gene encodes CDR1 SGHAT and CDR2 FQNNGV. With V trimmed by 3 bases and J by 7 bases, 11 bases remained unmatched. The CDR3 runs 15 residues. For the CDR3, the DNA is TGTGCCAGCAGCTTGAACAGGGGCCTCTCGGGTGAAGCTTTCTTT. Its translation: CASSLNRGLSGEAFF.

V usage is TRBV7-9 and J usage is TRBJ2-7; D unresolved. CDR3 length: 12 residues. Germline V lookup: CDR1 SEHNR, CDR2 FQNEAQ (reference sequence). With 2 bases removed from V and 6 bases from J, the gap between germline ends came to 8 bases. The CDR3: CASSLTSAEQYF. CDR3 DNA: TGTGCCAGCAGCTTAACATCGGCCGAGCAGTACTTC.

CDR3 coding DNA: TGTGCCAGCAGCCAGGGCCCGCGCCACGAGCAGTACTTC. This gives the protein CASSQGPRHEQYF. This chain joins TRBV4-2 and TRBJ2-7; D remains ambiguous. There are 13 residues in the CDR3. CDR1 is LGHNA, CDR2 YNFKEQ, per germline. With 3 bases removed from V and 5 bases from J, the gap between germline ends came to 11 bases.